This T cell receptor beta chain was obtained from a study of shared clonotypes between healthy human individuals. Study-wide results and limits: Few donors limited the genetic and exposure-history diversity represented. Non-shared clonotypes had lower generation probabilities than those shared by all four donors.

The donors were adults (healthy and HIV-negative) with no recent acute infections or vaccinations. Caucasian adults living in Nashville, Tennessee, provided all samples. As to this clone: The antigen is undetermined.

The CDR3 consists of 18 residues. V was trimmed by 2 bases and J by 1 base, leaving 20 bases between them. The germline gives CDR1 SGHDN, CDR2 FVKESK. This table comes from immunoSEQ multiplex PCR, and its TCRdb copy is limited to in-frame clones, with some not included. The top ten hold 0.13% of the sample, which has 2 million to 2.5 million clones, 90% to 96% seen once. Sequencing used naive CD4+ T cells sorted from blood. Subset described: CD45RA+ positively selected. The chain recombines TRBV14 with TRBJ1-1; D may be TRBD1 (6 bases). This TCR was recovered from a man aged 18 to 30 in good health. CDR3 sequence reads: CASSQPVFGRGANTEAFF. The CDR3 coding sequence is TGTGCCAGCAGCCAACCCGTTTTTGGGAGGGGGGCGAACACTGAAGCTTTCTTT.